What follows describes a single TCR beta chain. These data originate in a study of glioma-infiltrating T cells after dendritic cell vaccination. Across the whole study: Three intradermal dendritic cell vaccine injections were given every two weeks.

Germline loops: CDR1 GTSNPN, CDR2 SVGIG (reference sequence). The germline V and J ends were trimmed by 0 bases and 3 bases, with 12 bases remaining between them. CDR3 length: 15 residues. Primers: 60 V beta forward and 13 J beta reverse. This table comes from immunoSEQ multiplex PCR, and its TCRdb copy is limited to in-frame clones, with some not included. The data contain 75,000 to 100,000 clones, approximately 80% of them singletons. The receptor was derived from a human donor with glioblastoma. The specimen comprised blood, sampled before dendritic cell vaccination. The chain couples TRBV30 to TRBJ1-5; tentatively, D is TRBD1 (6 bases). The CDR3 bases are TGTGCCTGGAGTGTGAGGACAGCCTTCAATCAGCCCCAGCATTTT. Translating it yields CAWSVRTAFNQPQHF. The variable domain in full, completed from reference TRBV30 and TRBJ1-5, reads SQTIHQWPATLVQPVGSPLSLECTVEGTSNPNLYWYRQAAGRGLQLLFYSVGIGQISSEVPQNLSASRPQDRQFILSSKKLLLSDSGFYLCAWSVRTAFNQPQHFGDGTRLSIL.